This TCR beta chain was recovered during a study of T cells in Graves' hyperthyroidism and ophthalmopathy. About the research overall: At the time of initial diagnosis and before any treatment, peripheral blood was collected.

Newly diagnosed hyperthyroidism, duration under 2 months, in patients aged 18 to 65. PBMCs were sourced from about 10 ml fresh peripheral blood. This clonotype showed up many times. Its specificity is not known. The CDR3 regions of TCR beta were amplified from RNA transcripts. First-round RT-PCR of the TCR CDR3 relied on the HTBI primer set. One entry per CDR3 protein, called by TCRdb with MiXCR from the multiplex PCR reads. The sample gives hundreds of thousands of distinct CDR3 sequences, around 15% of which show up once; less than 4.5% is in the top ten. The CDR3 spans 13 residues. V was cut by 1 base and J by 7 bases, with 11 bases left in between. Germline V lookup: CDR1 SEHNR, CDR2 FQNEAQ (reference sequence). Study-level results: The model foresaw ophthalmopathy a median roughly 6 months prior to onset.

V is TRBV7-9 and J is TRBJ2-7; a weak D match, TRBD1 (5 bases). The sequence came from a young woman with Graves' hyperthyroidism. The sequencing input was blood. This chain's CDR3 is CASSLGGAGEQYF. The CDR3 nucleotides are TGTGCCAGCAGCTTAGGTGGGGCAGGGGAGCAGTACTTC.